These 31 T cell receptor beta chains were all obtained from the same sample, sequenced in a study of OX40 agonist ivuxolimab in advanced cancers. The repertoire was sequenced with immunoSEQ multiplex PCR; TCRdb's copy has only in-frame clones and lacks some. The profile covers roughly 73,000 clones, with roughly 84% appearing a single time and over 2% taken by the ten largest. Source: CD4+ or CD8+ T cells sorted from blood, taken in a trial of the OX40 agonist ivuxolimab. All receptors derive from an adult with an advanced solid tumor such as melanoma, head and neck, liver or kidney cancer.

This chain links TRBV6-6 with TRBJ2-3; D remains unclear. V was trimmed by 0 bases and J by 2 bases, leaving 3 bases between them. The V gene's germline CDR1 is MNHNY and CDR2 SVGAGI (reference sequence). The CDR3 is made up of 13 amino acids. Here the CDR3 reads CASSYSYTDTQYF. CDR3 nucleotides: TGTGCCAGCAGTTACTCGTACACAGATACGCAGTATTTT.

This clone was counted a single time. The chain carries TRBV7-9 and TRBJ1-1, with D perhaps TRBD1 (6 bases). V gave up 4 bases and J gave up 0 bases, with 12 bases separating them. CDR1 is SEHNR and CDR2 is FQNEAQ in the germline V gene (reference sequence). The CDR3 totals 15 residues. CDR3 region: CASSSRGTMNTEAFF. For the CDR3, the DNA is TGTGCCAGCAGCTCCAGGGGCACCATGAACACTGAAGCTTTCTTT.

V and J are TRBV19 and TRBJ2-7, with 7 bases that match TRBD1. Per the germline V gene, CDR1 is LNHDA and CDR2 is SQIVND (reference sequence). The length of the CDR3 is 14 residues. The V segment lost 1 base and the J segment 6 bases; nucleotides outside the gene matches: 6. The CDR3 nucleotides read TGTGCCAGTAGTATAGCCCGACAGGGCGGCGAGCAGTACTTC. It is translated as CASSIARQGGEQYF.

This clone appeared a few times. J is TRBJ2-1 and V is TRBV5-1; perhaps D is TRBD1 or TRBD2 (5 bases each). Per germline, CDR1 SGHRS and CDR2 YFSETQ. The CDR3 sequence is 11 residues long. V dropped 7 bases and J dropped 7 bases, with 9 bases sitting between them. This CDR3 is CASGAGNEQFF. The DNA of the CDR3 is TGCGCCAGCGGGGCGGGTAATGAGCAGTTCTTC. The full variable domain, with the rest looked up from reference TRBV5-1 and TRBJ2-1, is KAGVTQTPRYLIKTRGQQVTLSCSPISGHRSVSWYQQTPGQGLQFLFEYFSETQRNKGNFPGRFSGRQFSNSRSEMNVSTLELGDSALYLCASGAGNEQFFGPGTRLTVL.

The chain combines TRBV11-2 with TRBJ1-6; a weak D match, TRBD1 (5 bases). The CDR3 has 15 amino acids. Germline CDR1 is SGHAT and CDR2 is FQNNGV. Trimming removed 5 bases at V and 7 bases at J, with 15 bases between. CDR3 bases: TGTGCCAGCAGCCGGGCCGGGACCCCGAATTCACCCCTCCACTTT. This encodes CASSRAGTPNSPLHF.

The chain joins TRBV15 to TRBJ1-2; possibly TRBD1 for D (6 bases). V was clipped by 0 bases and J by 1 base, with 12 bases between them. From germline, CDR1 is LNHNV and CDR2 YYDKDF (reference sequence). The CDR3 consists of 16 residues. In DNA form, the CDR3 reads TGTGCCACCAGCAGAGATATTAGGGGGGGTAACTATGGCTACACCTTC. Translating gives CATSRDIRGGNYGYTF.

V is TRBV10-3 and J is TRBJ1-5; TRBD1 aligns across 7 bases. Germline assignment: CDR1 ENHRY and CDR2 SYGVKD. The V and J ends lost 6 bases and 5 bases, in that order; junction bases with no gene match: 7. There are 14 residues in the CDR3. DNA of the CDR3: TGTGCCATCAGGGCGACAGGGTCGGATCAGCCCCAGCATTTT. Amino acid sequence: CAIRATGSDQPQHF.

The chain employs TRBV7-2 and TRBJ2-1; 7 positions match TRBD2. The CDR3 runs 16 residues. Germline V lookup: CDR1 SGHTA, CDR2 FQGNSA. J was trimmed by 6 bases and V by 4 bases; bases with no gene match: 12. The CDR3 bases are TGTGCCAGCAGCTCGGTCCGCATACTAGCGACCAATGAGCAGTTCTTC. It is translated as CASSSVRILATNEQFF.

CDR3 region: CSVDLGRETQYF. The CDR3 nucleotides read TGCAGCGTTGATCTGGGGAGGGAGACCCAGTACTTC. This chain joins TRBV29-1 and TRBJ2-5; a possible D gene is TRBD2 (6 bases). There are 12 residues in the CDR3. The V end lost 3 bases, the J end lost 5 bases, and 10 bases lay between the germline ends. Germline assignment: CDR1 SQVTM and CDR2 ANQGSEA.

This chain connects TRBV9 to TRBJ2-2; no reliable D call. Trimming took off 1 base at V and 3 bases at J, with 13 bases between the two ends. Per the germline V gene, CDR1 is SGDLS and CDR2 is YYNGEE. The CDR3 runs 16 residues. CDR3 in DNA: TGTGCCAGCAGCGTAAATATCGGTAGGGACACCGGGGAGCTGTTTTTT. This gives the protein CASSVNIGRDTGELFF.

The J gene is TRBJ1-1, the V gene TRBV9; no clear D gene. The CDR3 extends over 14 amino acids. Trimming shortened V by 1 base and J by 3 bases, and 10 bases separated the two germline ends. Germline CDR1 SGDLS, CDR2 YYNGEE. The CDR3 DNA sequence: TGTGCCAGCAGCGTAATGCCAGAGGACACTGAAGCTTTCTTT. It encodes CASSVMPEDTEAFF.

The chain joins TRBV11-2 to TRBJ2-7; 8 bases are a match to TRBD1. Germline V gene data show CDR1 as SGHAT and CDR2 as FQNNGV. The CDR3 is 15 amino acids. Trimming took 3 bases from V and 2 from J; bases not matched to a gene: 6. CDR3 amino acids: CASSLTGVEAYEQYF. CDR3 bases: TGTGCCAGCAGCTTGACAGGGGTTGAGGCCTACGAGCAGTACTTC.

The rearrangement links TRBV5-4 to TRBJ2-7; 11 nucleotides agree with TRBD2. CDR1 and CDR2 from the germline V gene are SGHNT and YYREEE (reference sequence). Unmatched junction bases numbered 4, after V lost 2 bases and J lost 3 bases. The CDR3 totals 15 residues. The CDR3 sequence is CASSFRLAGRYEQYF. CDR3 nucleotide sequence: TGTGCCAGCAGCTTCCGACTAGCGGGGCGCTACGAGCAGTACTTC.

Notes on this clone: One end of the junction varies from germline; a read error may be responsible. This rearrangement joins TRBV19 to TRBJ1-5; TRBD1 agrees at 7 bases. The CDR3 is 14 residues long. In germline, CDR1 is LNHDA, CDR2 SQIVND (reference sequence). In DNA form, the CDR3 reads TGTGCCGGTAGTAAAGTAGGGGGCGGTCAGCCCCAGCATTTT. The encoded protein is CAGSKVGGGQPQHF.

The chain uses TRBV4-1 and TRBJ1-5; TRBD1 matches 8 bases. J was trimmed by 5 bases and V by 3 bases; bases with no gene match: 6. There are 15 residues in the CDR3. The V gene's germline CDR1 is MGHRA and CDR2 YSYEKL. Here the CDR3 reads CASSQSTGGYQPQHF. Written as DNA, the CDR3 is TGCGCCAGCAGCCAGTCAACAGGGGGGTATCAGCCCCAGCATTTT.

The table lists this clone with a few counts. The sample has other DNA sequences that encode this CDR3 too. J is TRBJ1-1 and V is TRBV10-3; D gene unclear. V lost 6 bases and J lost 2, with 4 bases in between. The CDR3 covers 11 residues. Germline values: CDR1 ENHRY, CDR2 SYGVKD. CDR3 sequence reads: CAIRENTEAFF. As DNA, the CDR3 is TGTGCCATCAGGGAAAACACTGAAGCTTTCTTT.

This rearrangement joins TRBV15 to TRBJ1-2; D is perhaps TRBD1 (6 bases). The V gene lost 3 bases and the J gene lost 4 bases, with 15 bases spanning the gap. This CDR3 contains 15 residues. The V gene's germline CDR1 is LNHNV and CDR2 YYDKDF (reference sequence). The chain's CDR3 is CATSRGGGGPYGYTF. CDR3 sequence (DNA): TGTGCCACCAGCAGGGGGGGCGGGGGGCCCTATGGCTACACCTTC.

In its sample, this clone was seen a few times. The J gene is TRBJ1-1, the V gene TRBV20-1; D is unclear. The germline gives CDR1 DFQATT, CDR2 SNEGSKA (reference sequence). The CDR3 has 11 amino acids. V lost 5 bases and J 1 base, leaving 5 bases between the germline ends. The CDR3, as DNA: TGCAGTGCTCTTGGGAACACTGAAGCTTTCTTT. This gives the protein CSALGNTEAFF.

V and J are TRBV18 and TRBJ2-3; D not certain. Trimming shortened V by 5 bases and J by 1 base, and 13 bases separated the two germline ends. Germline loops: CDR1 KGHSH, CDR2 LQKENI. The CDR3 loop spans 15 amino acids. DNA of the CDR3: TGTGCCAGCTCATCGAGTGCGCACGGCACAGATACGCAGTATTTT. It translates to CASSSSAHGTDTQYF.

V usage is TRBV5-4 and J usage is TRBJ2-5, with 14 bases that match TRBD2. Germline V gene sequence: CDR1 SGHNT, CDR2 YYREEE (reference sequence). Losses at the gene ends were 4 bases for V and 4 bases for J; bases not matched to a gene: 9. The CDR3 runs to 17 residues. The CDR3 sequence is CASSRTSGGTGVETQYF. The DNA for the CDR3 is TGTGCCAGCAGCCGGACTAGCGGGGGGACCGGGGTAGAGACCCAGTACTTC. The full variable domain, rest sourced from reference TRBV5-4 and TRBJ2-5, is ETGVTQSPTHLIKTRGQQVTLRCSSQSGHNTVSWYQQALGQGPQFIFQYYREEENGRGNFPPRFSGLQFPNYSSELNVNALELDDSALYLCASSRTSGGTGVETQYFGPGTRLLVL.

The chain couples TRBV5-5 to TRBJ2-7; no definite D call. Germline lookup yields CDR1 SGHKS and CDR2 YYEKEE (reference sequence). This CDR3 is 14 amino acids long. V was shortened by 3 bases and J by 7 bases, with 17 bases between the two germline ends. DNA of the CDR3: TGTGCCAGCAGCTCGGGTGGACCCATCTTTGAGCAGTACTTC. It translates to CASSSGGPIFEQYF.

The table lists this clone with a count of one. The V and J genes are TRBV19 and TRBJ1-4; D is undetermined. Trimming pared 6 bases from V and 4 bases from J, leaving 9 bases between. The V gene's germline CDR1 is LNHDA and CDR2 SQIVND (reference sequence). CDR3 length: 13 residues. The DNA for the CDR3 is TGTGCCAGTAGCCTCAAAAGTAATGAAAAACTGTTTTTT. It encodes CASSLKSNEKLFF. Together with reference TRBV19 and TRBJ1-4, the CDR3 gives the full variable domain: DGGITQSPKYLFRKEGQNVTLSCEQNLNHDAMYWYRQDPGQGLRLIYYSQIVNDFQKGDIAEGYSVSREKKESFPLTVTSAQKNPTAFYLCASSLKSNEKLFFGSGTQLSVL.

The chain recombines TRBV5-4 with TRBJ2-1; D uncertain. From germline, CDR1 is SGHNT and CDR2 YYREEE (reference sequence). There are 14 residues in the CDR3. The germline V and J ends were trimmed by 5 bases and 6 bases, with 15 bases remaining between them. CDR3: CASSKSFGTNEQFF. Written as DNA, the CDR3 is TGTGCCAGCAGTAAGTCTTTCGGTACCAATGAGCAGTTCTTC.

The chain carries TRBV6-5 and TRBJ1-6; 8 nucleotides agree with TRBD1. J lost 9 bases, V lost 7 bases, and 2 bases had no gene match. This CDR3 region has 12 residues. Per germline, CDR1 MNHEY and CDR2 SVGAGI. As DNA, the CDR3 is TGTGCCAGCAACGACAGGGGTTCACCCCTCCACTTT. Its translation: CASNDRGSPLHF.

This clone was counted only a few times. The rearrangement links TRBV19 to TRBJ2-7; D not resolved. The V and J ends lost 4 bases and 3 bases respectively, with 10 bases between them. The CDR3 has 13 amino acids. Germline-derived CDR1 and CDR2 are LNHDA and SQIVND (reference sequence). The CDR3, as DNA: TGTGCCAGTAGTAGAATGGGCAGCTACGAGCAGTACTTC. Protein: CASSRMGSYEQYF.

The V and J genes are TRBV6-5 and TRBJ1-5; tentative D call: TRBD1 (5 bases). This CDR3 is 12 amino acids long. CDR1 is MNHEY and CDR2 is SVGAGI in the germline V gene. Trimming pared 5 bases from V and 7 bases from J, leaving 9 bases between. The CDR3 DNA follows: TGTGCCAGCAGTAGGGACGGGCAGCCCCAGCATTTT. Protein: CASSRDGQPQHF.

The rearrangement links TRBV15 to TRBJ1-3; D is unresolved. CDR1 LNHNV and CDR2 YYDKDF come from the germline V gene (reference sequence). The V gene lost 0 bases and the J gene lost 2 bases, with 8 bases spanning the gap. The CDR3 length is 15 residues. The CDR3 protein is CATSRDGGTGNTIYF. The CDR3 DNA reads as TGTGCCACCAGCAGAGACGGAGGGACTGGAAACACCATATATTTT.

The rearrangement links TRBV10-3 to TRBJ2-1, with 8 bases identical to TRBD1. Germline V lookup: CDR1 ENHRY, CDR2 SYGVKD. This CDR3 contains 16 residues. Trimming cost V 1 base and J 5 bases; bases outside gene matches: 7. CDR3 coding DNA: TGTGCCATCAGTGAGTTCCAGGGGGCGAGAAACAATGAGCAGTTCTTC. The encoded protein is CAISEFQGARNNEQFF.

The chain links TRBV10-2 to TRBJ1-5, with D maybe TRBD1 (5 bases). Trimming removed 3 bases from V and 5 bases from J, with 17 bases in between. Germline V gene data show CDR1 as WSHSY and CDR2 as SAAADI. The CDR3 covers 16 residues. The CDR3 loop is CASSDPTTGRYQPQHF. The CDR3 DNA reads TGCGCCAGCAGTGACCCCACAACGGGGCGGTATCAGCCCCAGCATTTT.

V and J are TRBV4-3 and TRBJ2-4, with D tentatively TRBD2 (6 bases). Germline-derived CDR1 and CDR2 are LGHNA and YSLEER. The germline V and J ends were trimmed by 4 bases and 8 bases, with 15 bases remaining between them. This CDR3 has 14 residues. The CDR3 region is CASSPRGSGYIQYF. The CDR3 region has the DNA TGCGCCAGCAGCCCGCGGGGATCGGGGTACATTCAGTACTTC.

This clone was seen a few times. The chain combines TRBV6-5 with TRBJ2-7; possible D gene TRBD2, 6 bases. Trimming took 2 bases from V and 7 from J, leaving 12 bases between them. CDR3 size: 13 residues. The germline V gene encodes CDR1 MNHEY and CDR2 SVGAGI. CDR3 in DNA: TGTGCCAGCAGTTACGGCGGAGGGAGGGAGCAGTACTTC. Translating it yields CASSYGGGREQYF.